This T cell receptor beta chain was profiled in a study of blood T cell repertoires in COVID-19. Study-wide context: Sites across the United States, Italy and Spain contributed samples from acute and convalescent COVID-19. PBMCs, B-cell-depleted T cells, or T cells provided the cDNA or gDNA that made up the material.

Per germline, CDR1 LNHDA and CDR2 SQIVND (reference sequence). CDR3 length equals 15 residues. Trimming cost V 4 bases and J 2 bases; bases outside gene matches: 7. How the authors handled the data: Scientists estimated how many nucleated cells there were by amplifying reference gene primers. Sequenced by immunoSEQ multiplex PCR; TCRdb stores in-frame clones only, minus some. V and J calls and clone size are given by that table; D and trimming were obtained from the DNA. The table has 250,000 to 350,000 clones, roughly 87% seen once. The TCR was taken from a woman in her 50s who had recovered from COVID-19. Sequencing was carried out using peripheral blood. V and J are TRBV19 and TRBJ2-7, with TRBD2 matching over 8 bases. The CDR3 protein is CASSTRGGGPYEQYF. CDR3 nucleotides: TGTGCCAGTAGTACCCGGGGGGGCGGCCCCTACGAGCAGTACTTC.